This TCR beta chain was recovered during a study of cytomegalovirus exposure and HLA in healthy donors. Study outcomes and limitations: Researchers counted 180 or so TCR beta chains as cytomegalovirus-associated. TCR beta V- and J-gene trimming, according to a later analysis, was linked to a missense DCLRE1C variant. The classifier was said to identify cytomegalovirus status with high specificity and sensitivity.

The CDR3 loop spans 15 amino acids. Germline lookup yields CDR1 MGHRA and CDR2 YSYEKL. V lost 4 bases, J lost 5 bases, and 11 bases stayed unmatched. Amplification used 60 Vbeta primers and 13 Jbeta primers. The protocol was immunoSEQ multiplex PCR, while the TCRdb copy is restricted to in-frame clones and leaves out a portion. The sample yields 120,000 to 150,000 clones, approximately 72% seen once. In the case of this clone: Its antigen is as yet unknown.

This sequence originates from a woman aged 60-70 years in good health and CMV-seronegative. The chain carries TRBV4-1 and TRBJ2-7; 7 bases fit TRBD1. The sample was PBMCs. DNA for the CDR3: TGCGCCAGCAGCCCCAGACAGGGACCAGTCAACGAGCAGTACTTC. As protein: CASSPRQGPVNEQYF.